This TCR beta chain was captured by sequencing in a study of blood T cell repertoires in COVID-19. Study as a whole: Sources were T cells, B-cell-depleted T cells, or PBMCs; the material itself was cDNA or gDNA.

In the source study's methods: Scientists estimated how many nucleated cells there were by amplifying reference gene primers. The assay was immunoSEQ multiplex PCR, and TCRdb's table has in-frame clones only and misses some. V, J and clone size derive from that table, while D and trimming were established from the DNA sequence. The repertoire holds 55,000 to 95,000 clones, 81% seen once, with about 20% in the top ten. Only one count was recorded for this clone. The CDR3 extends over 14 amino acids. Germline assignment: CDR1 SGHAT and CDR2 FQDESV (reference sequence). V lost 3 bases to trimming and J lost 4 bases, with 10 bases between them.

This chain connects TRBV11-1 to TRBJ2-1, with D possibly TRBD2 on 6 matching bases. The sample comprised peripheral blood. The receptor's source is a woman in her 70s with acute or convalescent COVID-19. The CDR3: CASSFGSSYNEQFF. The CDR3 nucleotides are TGTGCCAGCAGCTTCGGGAGCTCATACAATGAGCAGTTCTTC.